These T cell receptor beta chains were read from a single sample in a study of cytomegalovirus exposure and HLA in healthy donors. This table comes from immunoSEQ multiplex PCR, and its TCRdb copy is limited to in-frame clones, with some not included. In the table there are approximately 170,000 clones, around 79% of which are singletons. Sequencing was carried out using PBMCs. These receptors all stem from a male donor in good health and CMV-seropositive. CDR3s include the opening cysteine and the closing phenylalanine or tryptophan. A D gene is named only where the DNA matches it firmly. Some rows have no size entry. The others give once, few or many, or a class for an expanded clone.

NA,TRBV7-6,TRBJ2-7,NA,TGTGCCAGCAGCTCATTGGACAGAAAGGGCGTGACCTACGAGCAGTACTTC,CASSSLDRKGVTYEQYF
TRBD1,TRBV11-2,TRBJ2-7,NA,TGTGCCAGCAGCTTAGGACAGGGGGCGTACGAGCAGTACTTC,CASSLGQGAYEQYF
TRBD2,TRBV9,TRBJ2-1,once,TGTGCCAGCAGCATAAGCGGGGGGTCCTTGTATGAGCAGTTCTTC,CASSISGGSLYEQFF
TRBD1,TRBV27,TRBJ1-1,NA,TGTGCCAGCAGTTTATACAGGGGAGGCACTGAAGCTTTCTTT,CASSLYRGGTEAFF
TRBD1,TRBV6-5,TRBJ1-5,once,TGTGCCAGCAGCCGCCGACAGGGATATCAGCCCCAGCATTTT,CASSRRQGYQPQHF
NA,TRBV5-8,TRBJ2-6,NA,TGTGCCAGGAGGTGGGGCAGGGCGTCTATCTCTGGGGCCAACGTCCTGACTTTC,CARRWGRASISGANVLTF
NA,TRBV10-1,TRBJ2-7,NA,TGCGCCAGCAGTGAGTCGAGCTACGAGCAGTACTTC,CASSESSYEQYF
TRBD2,TRBV9,TRBJ2-5,NA,TGTGCCAGCAGCGTAGGAGGGACTAGCGGGGGGTACCAAGAGACCCAGTACTTC,CASSVGGTSGGYQETQYF
NA,TRBV5-6,TRBJ1-1,NA,TGTGCCAGCAGGGCGGGGATGAACACTGAAGCTTTCTTT,CASRAGMNTEAFF
NA,TRBV30,TRBJ1-5,NA,TGTGCCTGGAGTCCGGCGTGGGTGAGGCAGCCCCAGCATTTT,CAWSPAWVRQPQHF
TRBD1,TRBV25-1,TRBJ1-2,NA,TGTGCCAACACGGTAGAGCGGGACAGGGGCTCTTACGGCTACACCTTC,CANTVERDRGSYGYTF
TRBD1,TRBV7-8,TRBJ2-1,NA,TGTGCCAGCAGCCAGACAGGGGTTGGGTTCTACAATGAGCAGTTCTTC,CASSQTGVGFYNEQFF
NA,TRBV11-2,TRBJ1-4,few,TGTGCCAGCAGCTTAGGGCAAGGGGCGGAAAAACTGTTTTTT,CASSLGQGAEKLFF
NA,TRBV10-3,TRBJ1-3,NA,TGTGCCATTTCCCCATACCACCTGCGTCCTAAGCGAAGGGGCATATATTTT,CAISPYHLRPKRRGIYF
NA,TRBV2,TRBJ2-1,NA,TGTGCCAGCACCCAAGGAAGGGGGATCTCCTACAATGAGCAGTTCTTC,CASTQGRGISYNEQFF
NA,TRBV30,TRBJ2-7,NA,TGTGCCTGGAGTGTACAGGGGCGGGGGGCAAGGTTCTACGAGCAGTACTTC,CAWSVQGRGARFYEQYF
TRBD1,TRBV19,TRBJ1-3,NA,TGTGCCAGTAGTACCGGACAGGGTCGCGGAAACACCATATATTTT,CASSTGQGRGNTIYF
NA,TRBV5-1,TRBJ2-2,once,TGCGCCAGCAGCTTGGGAACTACGAACACCGGGGAGCTGTTTTTT,CASSLGTTNTGELFF
NA,TRBV29-1,TRBJ1-2,NA,TGCAGCGACTTAGACAGGACCTATGGCTACACCTTC,CSDLDRTYGYTF
NA,TRBV7-9,TRBJ1-6,once,TGTGCCAGCAGCTTAGTCAGGACTTCGGGCTCCTATAATTCACCCCTCCACTTT,CASSLVRTSGSYNSPLHF
NA,TRBV6-6,TRBJ2-7,once,TGTGCCAGCAGTTACGGGGCCGCCGCCTACGAGCAGTACTTC,CASSYGAAAYEQYF
NA,TRBV21-1,TRBJ1-3,NA,TGTGCCAGCAGCAACACAGGGGGCGGAAACACCATATATTTT,CASSNTGGGNTIYF
NA,TRBV9,TRBJ1-4,NA,TGTGCCAGCAGCCCCCAAACCGGCCGGGGGAACGAAAAACTGTTTTTT,CASSPQTGRGNEKLFF
NA,TRBV7-9,TRBJ1-3,NA,TGTGCCAGCAGTTCGATGGGGGGGGAAAACACCATATATTTT,CASSSMGGENTIYF
TRBD2,TRBV7-3,TRBJ2-1,NA,TGTGCCAGCAGCTTAACGCGGCTAGCGGGGGACTCCTACAATGAGCAGTTCTTC,CASSLTRLAGDSYNEQFF
NA,TRBV5-4,TRBJ1-1,NA,TGTGCCAGCAGCTTGGGGAGTACTGAAGCTTTCTTT,CASSLGSTEAFF
NA,TRBV28,TRBJ1-1,NA,TGTGCCAGCAGTTACGGGAGGGGGATGAACACTGAAGCTTTCTTT,CASSYGRGMNTEAFF
TRBD1,TRBV5-4,TRBJ1-4,NA,TGTGCCAGCAGCGGCGGGACAGGGGGTTCGGAGGGAAAACTGTCTTTT,CASSGGTGGSEGKLSF
TRBD2,TRBV5-1,TRBJ2-3,NA,TGCGCCAGCAGCTTGTTCCTTGGGGGCGGGGGGGCTCCAGATACGCAGTATTTT,CASSLFLGGGGAPDTQYF
NA,TRBV2,TRBJ2-3,NA,TGTGCCAGCAGCGCCTGGGGCGGGGGCACAGATACGCAGTATTTT,CASSAWGGGTDTQYF
TRBD2,TRBV9,TRBJ2-1,NA,TGTGCCAGCAGCGTAGTAGCGGGGGGAGACAATGAGCAGTTCTTC,CASSVVAGGDNEQFF
NA,TRBV15,TRBJ1-5,NA,TGTGCCACCAGCAGAGATAGATGGGCAGATCAGCCCCAGCATTTT,CATSRDRWADQPQHF
TRBD1,TRBV2,TRBJ1-4,NA,TGTGCCAGCAGCCGGACAGGGGGTCTCCTTAATGAAAAACGGTTTTTT,CASSRTGGLLNEKRFF
NA,TRBV6-6,TRBJ2-7,NA,TGTGCCAGCAGTTTAACAGGGTCCCCCTACGAGCAGTACTTC,CASSLTGSPYEQYF
TRBD2,TRBV4-3,TRBJ2-3,NA,TGCGCCAGCAGCCAAATTTTATCTCCTAGCGGGGATACGCAGTATTTT,CASSQILSPSGDTQYF
NA,TRBV7-3,TRBJ2-1,once,TGTGCCAGCAGCCTAAGATTTGGTGGTAGCACGGGATACAATGAGCAGTTCTTC,CASSLRFGGSTGYNEQFF
NA,TRBV27,TRBJ1-1,NA,TGTGCCAGCAGTGCCCTCGGGAGCACTGAAGCTTTCTTT,CASSALGSTEAFF
TRBD2,TRBV4-1,TRBJ2-2,NA,TGCGCCAGCAGCCCAAAGCGGGGGAACACCGGGGAGCTGTTTTTT,CASSPKRGNTGELFF
TRBD2,TRBV30,TRBJ2-5,NA,TGTGCCTGGAGTGGAGAGCGGGGTGCTATCTTGGAGACCCAGTACTTC,CAWSGERGAILETQYF
NA,TRBV2,TRBJ1-1,NA,TGTGCCAGCGTCAGATCGACAGCAACCCAGGGAGCTTTCTTT,CASVRSTATQGAFF
TRBD1,TRBV23-1,TRBJ1-6,NA,TGCGCCAGCAGCCTACCCGGGACAGCTAATTCACCCCTCCACTTT,CASSLPGTANSPLHF
TRBD1,TRBV11-2,TRBJ1-5,NA,TGTGCCAGCAGCACCGGGACAGGGGGTCGCAATCAGCCCCAGCATTTT,CASSTGTGGRNQPQHF
TRBD1,TRBV2,TRBJ1-2,NA,TGTGCCAGCAGCGAGGACAGGGGGACGAATGGCTACACCTTC,CASSEDRGTNGYTF
TRBD1,TRBV5-5,TRBJ2-7,NA,TGTGCCAGCAGCTCCGCAGGGGGCTCCTGGGAGCAGTACTTC,CASSSAGGSWEQYF
TRBD1,TRBV9,TRBJ1-2,NA,TGTGCCAGCAGCCCCAGATTGACAGGGCAGGGTGGCTACACCTTC,CASSPRLTGQGGYTF
NA,TRBV5-8,TRBJ1-1,NA,TGTGCCAGCAGCTTGAGGGGCGTGAACACTGAAGCTTTCTTT,CASSLRGVNTEAFF
TRBD2,TRBV30,TRBJ2-5,few,TGTGCCTGGAGGCGGGGGACTAGCGGGGCCCGAGAGACCCAGTACTTC,CAWRRGTSGARETQYF
TRBD2,TRBV6-5,TRBJ2-7,once,TGTGCCAGCAGTTCGACTAGCGGGGGGCTCCGTTACGAGCAGTACTTC,CASSSTSGGLRYEQYF
TRBD1,TRBV7-2,TRBJ1-2,NA,TGTGCCAGCACCCTAGGGGGGACAGGTCGAAGGTACTATGGCTACACCTTC,CASTLGGTGRRYYGYTF
TRBD1,TRBV19,TRBJ2-6,NA,TGTGCCAGTAGTATAGATCTTCCGGGACAGGGATACTCTGGGGCCAACGTCCTGACTTTC,CASSIDLPGQGYSGANVLTF
NA,TRBV19,TRBJ2-6,NA,TGTGCCAGTAGTATAGATGGCAGCTCTGGGGCCAACGTCCTGACTTTC,CASSIDGSSGANVLTF
NA,TRBV4-3,TRBJ1-3,few,TGCGCCAGCAGCCAACATGGATCGGGGTGGAGCTCTGGAAACACCATATATTTT,CASSQHGSGWSSGNTIYF
NA,TRBV5-1,TRBJ1-5,few,TGCGCCAGCAGCCCCGACGAGGGTAGCAATCAGCCCCAGCATTTT,CASSPDEGSNQPQHF